These T cell receptor beta chains were read from a single sample in a study of blood T cell repertoires in COVID-19. TCRdb keeps only in-frame clones here, not all; method: immunoSEQ multiplex PCR. The sample consists of about 87,000 clones, over 75% of them appearing once. The sample comprised peripheral blood. The receptors stem from a woman in her 70s with acute or convalescent COVID-19. CDR3s include the opening cysteine and the closing phenylalanine or tryptophan.

TRBV14	TRBJ1-2	CASSQVRSSGFNGYTF
TRBV5-1	TRBJ1-3	CASSFLPGQSSGNTIYF
TRBV2	TRBJ2-2	CASSVLTRNTGELFF
TRBV6-5	TRBJ1-3	CASRFNRVSGNTIYF
TRBV2	TRBJ1-1	CASSVTGVSTEAFF
TRBV27	TRBJ2-7	CASSFSGGAYEQYF
TRBV5-5	TRBJ1-2	CASNPREVYGYTF
TRBV4-2	TRBJ1-4	CASSSPGQGPGNEKLFF
TRBV10-1	TRBJ2-3	CASSEWGLAGQYF
TRBV18	TRBJ1-1	CASSPFTGVTNTEAFF
TRBV6-5	TRBJ1-1	CASSYGQGNTEAFF
TRBV5-1	TRBJ1-1	CASSSGGGTEAFF
TRBV6-6	TRBJ1-5	CASSYSTGGAYQPQHF
TRBV2	TRBJ1-1	CAIRTDMNTEAFF
TRBV7-8	TRBJ2-7	CASSLTTSGFSYEQYF
TRBV2	TRBJ1-1	CASAEQGSTEAFF
TRBV4-1	TRBJ1-1	CASSQDRQDTEAFF
TRBV7-9	TRBJ2-7	CASSLTGPTYEQYF
TRBV27	TRBJ1-5	CASREKGAINQPQHF
TRBV19	TRBJ2-7	CASRLHGSSYEQYF
TRBV7-8	TRBJ2-3	CASSLEWETDTQYF
TRBV29-1	TRBJ2-7	CSVRGGHEQYF
TRBV2	TRBJ2-3	CASSRQTSTDTQYF
TRBV27	TRBJ2-5	CASSRQGLETQYF
TRBV29-1	TRBJ1-2	CSTRRDNTNYGYTF
TRBV11-2	TRBJ1-5	CASSGLGRVKDQPQHF
TRBV15	TRBJ2-7	CATSRGRDGRGARYEQYF
TRBV20-1	TRBJ1-2	CSAQSGSRTF
TRBV3-1/TRBV3-2	TRBJ2-1	CASSQEGGNNEQFF
TRBV2	TRBJ1-5	CASSPGNQPQHF
TRBV15	TRBJ2-1	CATSSAYNEQFF
TRBV3-1/TRBV3-2	TRBJ2-3	CASTPGPLFTDTQYF
TRBV20-1	TRBJ2-7	CSVRARDEQYF
TRBV29-1	TRBJ1-2	CSYDRYQGSSGYTF
TRBV18	TRBJ2-7	CASFADRLFSYEQYF
TRBV1	TRBJ1-1	CTSSQVGQGAMDNTEAFF
TRBV6-1	TRBJ1-2	CASSERQGQTGYTF